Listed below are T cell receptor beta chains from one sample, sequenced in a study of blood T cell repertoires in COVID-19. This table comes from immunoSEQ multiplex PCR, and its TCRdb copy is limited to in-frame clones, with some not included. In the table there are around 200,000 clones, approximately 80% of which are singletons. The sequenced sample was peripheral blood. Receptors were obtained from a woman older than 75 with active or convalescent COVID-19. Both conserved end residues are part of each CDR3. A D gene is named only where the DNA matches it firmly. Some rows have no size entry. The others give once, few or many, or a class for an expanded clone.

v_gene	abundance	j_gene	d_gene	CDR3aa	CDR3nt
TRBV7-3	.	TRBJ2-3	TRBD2	CANSLGLASDTQYF	TGTGCCAACAGCCTAGGACTAGCCTCAGATACGCAGTATTTT
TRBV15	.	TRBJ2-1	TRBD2	CATSRGGLAGDLEQFF	TGTGCCACCAGCAGAGGGGGACTAGCGGGGGACCTAGAGCAGTTCTTC
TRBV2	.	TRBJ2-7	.	CASRDTTYEQYF	TGTGCCAGCAGGGACACTACCTACGAGCAGTACTTC
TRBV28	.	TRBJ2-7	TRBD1	CASSFGGTGGYEQYF	TGTGCCAGCAGTTTCGGGGGGACAGGGGGCTACGAGCAGTACTTC
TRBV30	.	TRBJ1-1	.	CAGDLSNTEAFF	TGTGCCGGGGACTTATCTAACACTGAAGCTTTCTTT
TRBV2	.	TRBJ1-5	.	CASSGQQDQPQHF	TGTGCCAGCAGTGGACAGCAGGATCAGCCCCAGCATTTT
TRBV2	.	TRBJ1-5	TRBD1	CASRGQNSNQPQHF	TGTGCCAGCAGGGGACAGAATAGCAATCAGCCCCAGCATTTT
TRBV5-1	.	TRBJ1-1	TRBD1	CASSLAPGGMNTEAFF	TGCGCCAGCAGCTTGGCTCCAGGGGGCATGAACACTGAAGCTTTCTTT
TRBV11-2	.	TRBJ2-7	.	CASSSPTGFTYEQYF	TGTGCCAGCAGCTCGCCTACAGGGTTTACCTACGAGCAGTACTTC
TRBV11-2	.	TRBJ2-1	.	CASSRPGAERNEQFF	TGTGCCAGCAGCCGCCCCGGCGCGGAGCGCAATGAGCAGTTCTTC
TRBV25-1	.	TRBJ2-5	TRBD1	CASSEYNGRQGEETQYF	TGTGCCAGCAGTGAATATAACGGACGGCAGGGGGAAGAGACCCAGTACTTC
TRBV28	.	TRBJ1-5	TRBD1	CASRLTGEGNQPQHF	TGTGCCAGCAGACTGACAGGGGAAGGCAATCAGCCCCAGCATTTT
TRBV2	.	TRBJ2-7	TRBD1	CASSDWGQAQVLQYF	TGTGCCAGCAGTGATTGGGGACAGGCCCAGGTATTGCAGTACTTC
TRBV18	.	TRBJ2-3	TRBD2	CASSPPSTSGRIDTQYF	TGTGCCAGCTCACCACCCAGCACTAGCGGGAGAATAGATACGCAGTATTTT
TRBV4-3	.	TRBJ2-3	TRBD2	CASSQEVAGVSSDTQYF	TGCGCCAGCAGCCAAGAGGTAGCGGGAGTCTCATCAGATACGCAGTATTTT
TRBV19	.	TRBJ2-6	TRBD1	CASSIAGTVIISGANVLTF	TGTGCCAGTAGTATCGCTGGGACAGTGATAATCTCTGGGGCCAACGTCCTGACTTTC
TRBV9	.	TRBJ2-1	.	CASSVEAGRGPYNEQFF	TGTGCCAGCAGCGTAGAAGCCGGGAGGGGGCCCTACAATGAGCAGTTCTTC
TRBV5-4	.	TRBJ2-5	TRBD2	CASSPGAGGPQETQYF	TGTGCCAGCAGCCCCGGCGCGGGGGGTCCTCAAGAGACCCAGTACTTC
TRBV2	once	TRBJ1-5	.	CASRQGVSNQPQHF	TGTGCCAGCAGGCAGGGTGTAAGCAATCAGCCCCAGCATTTT
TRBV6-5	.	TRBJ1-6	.	CATVGRSSYNSPLHF	TGTGCCACCGTAGGGAGGAGCTCCTATAATTCACCCCTCCACTTT
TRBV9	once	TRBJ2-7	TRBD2	CASSVASSGRIYEQYF	TGTGCCAGCAGCGTAGCTTCTAGCGGGAGGATTTACGAGCAGTACTTC
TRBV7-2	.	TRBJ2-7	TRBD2	CASSQVGGFNEQYF	TGTGCCAGCAGTCAAGTCGGGGGGTTCAACGAGCAGTACTTC
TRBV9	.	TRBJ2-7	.	CASSVRDTSSYEQYF	TGTGCCAGCAGCGTAAGGGACACGAGCTCCTACGAGCAGTACTTC
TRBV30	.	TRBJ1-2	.	CAWSRGEGYGYTF	TGTGCCTGGAGTAGGGGGGAGGGGTATGGCTACACCTTC
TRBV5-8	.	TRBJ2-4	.	CASSLVSGVGAKNIQYF	TGTGCCAGCAGCTTGGTCTCAGGCGTTGGGGCCAAAAACATTCAGTACTTC
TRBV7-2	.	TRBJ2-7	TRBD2	CASSLGGPREQYF	TGTGCCAGCAGCTTGGGAGGGCCGAGGGAGCAGTACTTC
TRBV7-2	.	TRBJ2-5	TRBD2	CASRRGLTGTQYF	TGTGCCAGCAGAAGGGGACTAACGGGGACCCAGTACTTC
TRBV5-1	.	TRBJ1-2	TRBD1	CASSPGQYYGYTF	TGCGCCAGCAGCCCGGGACAGTACTATGGCTACACCTTC
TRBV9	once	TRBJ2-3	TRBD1	CASSRQGGLNTDTQYF	TGTGCCAGCAGCCGACAGGGGGGTTTGAACACAGATACGCAGTATTTT